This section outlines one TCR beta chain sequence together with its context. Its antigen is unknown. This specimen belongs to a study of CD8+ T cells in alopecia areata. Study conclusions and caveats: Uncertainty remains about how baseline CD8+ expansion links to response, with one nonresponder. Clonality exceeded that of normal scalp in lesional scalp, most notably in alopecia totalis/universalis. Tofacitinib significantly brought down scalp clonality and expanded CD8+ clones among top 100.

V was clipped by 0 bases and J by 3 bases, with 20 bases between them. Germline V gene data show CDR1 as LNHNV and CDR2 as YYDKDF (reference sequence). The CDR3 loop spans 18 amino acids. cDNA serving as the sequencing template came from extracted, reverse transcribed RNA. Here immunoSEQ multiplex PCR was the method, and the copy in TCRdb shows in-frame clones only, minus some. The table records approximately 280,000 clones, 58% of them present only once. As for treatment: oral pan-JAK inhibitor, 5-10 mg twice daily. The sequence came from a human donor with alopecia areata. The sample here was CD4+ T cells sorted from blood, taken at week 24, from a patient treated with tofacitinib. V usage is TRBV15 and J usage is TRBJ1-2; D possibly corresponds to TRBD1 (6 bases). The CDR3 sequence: CATSRELGGTTPYYGYTF. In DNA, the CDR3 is TGTGCCACCAGCAGAGAGTTGGGCGGGACAACACCTTACTATGGCTACACCTTC.